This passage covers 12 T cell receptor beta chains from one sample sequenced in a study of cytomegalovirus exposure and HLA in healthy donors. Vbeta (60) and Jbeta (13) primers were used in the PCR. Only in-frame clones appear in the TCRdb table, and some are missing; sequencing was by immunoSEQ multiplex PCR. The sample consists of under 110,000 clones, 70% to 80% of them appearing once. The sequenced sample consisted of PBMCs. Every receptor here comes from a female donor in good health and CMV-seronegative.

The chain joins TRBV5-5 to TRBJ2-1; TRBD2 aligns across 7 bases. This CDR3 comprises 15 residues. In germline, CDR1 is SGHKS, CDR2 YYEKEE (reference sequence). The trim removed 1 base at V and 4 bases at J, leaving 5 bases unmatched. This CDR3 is CASSLTRESYNEQFF. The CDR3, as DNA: TGTGCCAGCAGCTTGACGCGGGAGAGTTACAATGAGCAGTTCTTC.

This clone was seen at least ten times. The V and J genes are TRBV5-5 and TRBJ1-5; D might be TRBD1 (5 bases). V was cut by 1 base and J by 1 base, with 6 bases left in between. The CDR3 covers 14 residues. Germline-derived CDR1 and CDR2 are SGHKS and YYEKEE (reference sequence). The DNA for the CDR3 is TGTGCCAGCAGCTTGAGGACAAGCAATCAGCCCCAGCATTTT. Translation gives CASSLRTSNQPQHF.

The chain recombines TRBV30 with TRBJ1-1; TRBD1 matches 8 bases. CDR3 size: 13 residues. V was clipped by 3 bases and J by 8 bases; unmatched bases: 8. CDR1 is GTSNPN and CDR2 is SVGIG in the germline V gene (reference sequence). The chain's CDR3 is CAWSTRDRGEAFF. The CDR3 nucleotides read TGTGCCTGGAGCACGAGAGACAGGGGAGAAGCTTTCTTT.

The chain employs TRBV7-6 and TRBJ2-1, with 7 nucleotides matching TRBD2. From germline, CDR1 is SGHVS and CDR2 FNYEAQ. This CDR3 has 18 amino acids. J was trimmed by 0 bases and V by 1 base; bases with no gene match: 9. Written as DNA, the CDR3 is TGTGCCAGCAGCTTAGTGACCCTTGGCGGGAGCTCCTACAATGAGCAGTTCTTC. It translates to CASSLVTLGGSSYNEQFF.

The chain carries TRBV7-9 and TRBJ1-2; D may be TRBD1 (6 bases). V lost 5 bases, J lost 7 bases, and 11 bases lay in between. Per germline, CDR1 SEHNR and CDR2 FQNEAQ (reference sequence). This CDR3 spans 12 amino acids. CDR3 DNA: TGTGCCAGCAGCCAAGAACAGGGTGGCTACACCTTC. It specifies CASSQEQGGYTF.

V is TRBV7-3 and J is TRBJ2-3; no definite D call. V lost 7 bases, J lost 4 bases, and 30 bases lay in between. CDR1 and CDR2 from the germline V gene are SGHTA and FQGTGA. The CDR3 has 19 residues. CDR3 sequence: CASTVSGGSVLGGSDTQYF. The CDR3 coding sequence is TGTGCCAGCACCGTCTCGGGTGGGTCGGTGTTGGGTGGGTCAGATACGCAGTATTTT.

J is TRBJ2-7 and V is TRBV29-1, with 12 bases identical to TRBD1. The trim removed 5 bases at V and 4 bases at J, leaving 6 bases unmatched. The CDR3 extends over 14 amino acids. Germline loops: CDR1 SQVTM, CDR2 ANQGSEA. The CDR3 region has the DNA TGCAGCGTTACTCCGGGACAGGGGGCTTACGAGCAGTACTTC. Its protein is CSVTPGQGAYEQYF.

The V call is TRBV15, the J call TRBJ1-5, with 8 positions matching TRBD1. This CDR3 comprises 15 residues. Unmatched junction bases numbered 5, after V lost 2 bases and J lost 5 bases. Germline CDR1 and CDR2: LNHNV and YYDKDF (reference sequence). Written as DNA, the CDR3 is TGTGCCACCAGCAGACGGACAGGGTACGATCAGCCCCAGCATTTT. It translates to CATSRRTGYDQPQHF.

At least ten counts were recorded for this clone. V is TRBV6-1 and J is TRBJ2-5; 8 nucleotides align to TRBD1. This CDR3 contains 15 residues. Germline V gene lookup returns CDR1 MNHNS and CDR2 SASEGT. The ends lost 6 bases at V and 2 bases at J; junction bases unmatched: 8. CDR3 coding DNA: TGTGCCAGCAGCCGGACAGGGAACGGGCAAGAGACCCAGTACTTC. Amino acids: CASSRTGNGQETQYF.

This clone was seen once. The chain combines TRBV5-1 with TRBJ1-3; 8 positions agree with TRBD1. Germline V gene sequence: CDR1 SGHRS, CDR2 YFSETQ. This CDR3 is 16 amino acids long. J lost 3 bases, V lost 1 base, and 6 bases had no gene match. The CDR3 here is CASSLSGTGGGNTIYF. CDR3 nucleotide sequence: TGCGCCAGCAGCTTGTCGGGCACAGGGGGTGGAAACACCATATATTTT.

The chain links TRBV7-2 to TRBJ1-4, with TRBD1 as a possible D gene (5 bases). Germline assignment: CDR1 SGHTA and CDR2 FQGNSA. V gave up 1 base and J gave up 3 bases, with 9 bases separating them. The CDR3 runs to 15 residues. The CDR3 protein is CASSLVGRANEKLFF. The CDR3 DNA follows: TGTGCCAGCAGCTTAGTTGGCAGGGCTAATGAAAAACTGTTTTTT.

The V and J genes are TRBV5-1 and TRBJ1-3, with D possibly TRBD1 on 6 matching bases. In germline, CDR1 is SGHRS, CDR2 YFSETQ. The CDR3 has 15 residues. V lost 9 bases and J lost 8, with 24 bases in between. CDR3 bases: TGCGCCACTCGGGGGGGCCTTCAACCCGGTGACACCATATATTTT. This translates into CATRGGLQPGDTIYF.